These 7 T cell receptor beta chains were sequenced from one sample in a study of blood T cell repertoires in COVID-19. Profiling relied on immunoSEQ multiplex PCR, and the TCRdb table lists in-frame clones only, not all of them. Of about 240,000 clones in the sample, approximately 80% were seen once. The sample consisted of peripheral blood. These receptors were collected from a woman between 70 and 85 years old with acute or convalescent COVID-19.

The chain is built from TRBV2 and TRBJ1-1; 7 bases are shared with TRBD1. This CDR3 contains 13 residues. The germline gives CDR1 SNHLY, CDR2 FYNNEI. V dropped 6 bases and J dropped 5; count of bases not matched to a gene: 6. This chain's CDR3 is CASRTGAWTEAFF. The CDR3 nucleotides are TGTGCCAGCAGAACAGGGGCATGGACTGAAGCTTTCTTT.

This chain uses TRBV18 with TRBJ2-5; 7 bases fit TRBD1. V shed 6 bases, J shed 5 bases, and the junction held 9 bases outside the gene matches. The CDR3 covers 14 residues. Germline V gene data show CDR1 as KGHSH and CDR2 as LQKENI. CDR3 bases: TGTGCCAGCTCGGGGGACAGACGATTGGAGACCCAGTACTTC. Translation: CASSGDRRLETQYF.

This clone appeared once. CDR3 loop: CASLQKGLGNEKLFF. CDR3 DNA sequence: TGTGCCAGCCTTCAAAAGGGGCTTGGGAATGAAAAACTGTTTTTT. The genes are TRBV28 and TRBJ1-4; possibly TRBD1 for D (5 bases). Trimming stripped 8 bases from V and 5 bases from J, with 18 bases between. From germline, CDR1 is MDHEN and CDR2 SYDVKM. The CDR3 extends over 15 amino acids.

This chain joins TRBV30 and TRBJ2-3; 7 positions agree with TRBD1. Germline V gene sequence: CDR1 GTSNPN, CDR2 SVGIG (reference sequence). Germline trimming cut 5 bases from V and 2 bases from J; bases unmatched to any gene: 10. This CDR3 spans 15 amino acids. The CDR3 region is CAWERDSISTDTQYF. The CDR3 region has the DNA TGTGCCTGGGAGAGGGACAGCATATCCACAGATACGCAGTATTTT.

This clone has just one count. The rearrangement joins TRBV5-1 to TRBJ2-1, with 10 bases matching TRBD1. Per the germline V gene, CDR1 is SGHRS and CDR2 is YFSETQ. The CDR3 is 16 amino acids. The V and J ends lost 0 bases and 5 bases, in that order; junction bases with no gene match: 5. DNA for the CDR3: TGCGCCAGCAGCTTGGAAGGGACAGGGGTTAACAATGAGCAGTTCTTC. It codes for CASSLEGTGVNNEQFF.

This clone has only one observation. Other DNA sequences from this sample encode an identical CDR3 as well. The rearrangement uses TRBV30 and TRBJ2-7; TRBD1 matches at 9 bases. There are 13 residues in the CDR3. J lost 4 bases, V lost 2 bases, and 3 bases had no gene match. Germline CDR1 and CDR2: GTSNPN and SVGIG (reference sequence). Here the CDR3 DNA reads TGTGCCTGGAGTACAGGGGGCGGTTACGAGCAGTACTTC. Translation: CAWSTGGGYEQYF.

The V call is TRBV6-5, the J call TRBJ1-2, with a weak D call TRBD1 (5 bases). Trimming removed 8 bases at V and 4 bases at J, with 11 bases between. This CDR3 has 12 amino acids. The germline CDR1 and CDR2 sequences are MNHEY and SVGAGI. Here the CDR3 reads CASHGGTYGYTF. The CDR3, as DNA: TGTGCCAGCCATGGGGGGACCTATGGCTACACCTTC.